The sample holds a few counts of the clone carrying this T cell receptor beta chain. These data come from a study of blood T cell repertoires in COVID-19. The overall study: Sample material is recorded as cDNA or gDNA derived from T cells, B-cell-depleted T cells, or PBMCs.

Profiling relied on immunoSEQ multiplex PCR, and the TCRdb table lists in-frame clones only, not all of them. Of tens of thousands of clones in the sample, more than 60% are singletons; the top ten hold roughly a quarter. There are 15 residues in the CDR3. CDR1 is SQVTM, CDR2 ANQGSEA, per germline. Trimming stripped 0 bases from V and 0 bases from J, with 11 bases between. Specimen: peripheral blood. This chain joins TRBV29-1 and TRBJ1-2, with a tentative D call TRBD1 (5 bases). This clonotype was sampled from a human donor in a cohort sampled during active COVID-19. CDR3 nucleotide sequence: TGCAGCGTTGAAGAGGGGGGGTACCCTAACTATGGCTACACCTTC. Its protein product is CSVEEGGYPNYGYTF.